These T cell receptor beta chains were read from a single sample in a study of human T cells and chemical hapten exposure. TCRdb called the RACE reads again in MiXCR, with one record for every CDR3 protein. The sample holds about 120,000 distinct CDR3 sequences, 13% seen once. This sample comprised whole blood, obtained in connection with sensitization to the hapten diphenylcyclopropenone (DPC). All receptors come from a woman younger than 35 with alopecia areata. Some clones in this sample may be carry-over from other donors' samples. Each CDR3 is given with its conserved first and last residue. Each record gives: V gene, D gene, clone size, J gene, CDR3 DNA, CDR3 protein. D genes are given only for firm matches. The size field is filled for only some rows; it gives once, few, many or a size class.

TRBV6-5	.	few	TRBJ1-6	TGTGCCAGCAGTTACCGGCGGAGTTTCCCCCCTTCACCCCTCCACTTT	CASSYRRSFPPSPLHF
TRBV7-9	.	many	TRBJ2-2	TGTGCCAGCAGCCTGAGGACAGACGGTACCGGGGAGCTGTTTTTT	CASSLRTDGTGELFF
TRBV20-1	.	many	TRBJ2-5	TGCAGTGCTAGTGCTAGAGAAGAGACCCAGTACTTC	CSASAREETQYF
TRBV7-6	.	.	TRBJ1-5	TGTGCCAGCAGCTTGAGGCAGCGGGACATAAGCAATCAGCCCCAGCATTTT	CASSLRQRDISNQPQHF
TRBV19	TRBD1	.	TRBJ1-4	TGTGCCAGTAGCTCGGACAGGGCCGGGGATGAAAAACTGTTTTTT	CASSSDRAGDEKLFF
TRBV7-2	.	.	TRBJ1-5	TGTGCCAGCAGCCTCGAGGGGGGTGGGCAGCCCCAGCATTTT	CASSLEGGGQPQHF
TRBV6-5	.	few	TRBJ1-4	TGTGCCAGCAGTGACAACAGAGGGGGGGGTGAAAAACTGTTTTTT	CASSDNRGGGEKLFF
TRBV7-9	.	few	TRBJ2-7	TGTGCCAGCAGCTTACAGGGCCCGGGCGAGCAGTACTTC	CASSLQGPGEQYF
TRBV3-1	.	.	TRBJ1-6	TGTGCCAGCAGCCAAGTGGGGGCTTATAATTCACCCCTCTACTTT	CASSQVGAYNSPLYF
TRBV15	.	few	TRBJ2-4	TGTGCCACCAGCAGACGGACAGCAAACGACATTCAGTACTTC	CATSRRTANDIQYF
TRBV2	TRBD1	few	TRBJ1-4	TGTGCCAGCAGCGCGGACAGGGGGCGGTATAGAACTAATGAAAAACTGTTTTTT	CASSADRGRYRTNEKLFF
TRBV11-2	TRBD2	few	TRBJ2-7	TGTGCCAGCAGCCCGTTGGGACTAGCCGAATACGAGCAGTACTTC	CASSPLGLAEYEQYF
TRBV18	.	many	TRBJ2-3	TGTGCCAGCTCACCAGGCGGTTACACAGATACGCAGTATTTT	CASSPGGYTDTQYF
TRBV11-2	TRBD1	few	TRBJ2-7	TGTGTCAGCAGCCTGGGGACAGTCTACGAGCAGTACTTC	CVSSLGTVYEQYF
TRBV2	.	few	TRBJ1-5	TGTGCCAGCAGTGTGGGCAACATCGGGTCCCAGCATTTT	CASSVGNIGSQHF
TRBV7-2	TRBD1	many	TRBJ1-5	TGTGCCAGCAGCTTAGACAGGGGCAGCAATCAGCCCCAGCATTTT	CASSLDRGSNQPQHF
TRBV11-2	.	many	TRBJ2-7	TGTGCCAGCAGCCCCGGTCGAGTCTACGAGCAGTACTTC	CASSPGRVYEQYF
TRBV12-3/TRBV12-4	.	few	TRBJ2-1	TGTGCCAGCAGTTCGAACAATGAGCAGTTCTTC	CASSSNNEQFF
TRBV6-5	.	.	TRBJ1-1	TGTGCCAGCAGTGCTACCGCGAGGAACACTGAAGCTTTCTTT	CASSATARNTEAFF
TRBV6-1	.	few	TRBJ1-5	TGTGCCAGCAGTGAAGCCCCAGTTAGCAATCAGCCCCAGCATTTT	CASSEAPVSNQPQHF
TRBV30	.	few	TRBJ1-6	TGTGCCTGGAACCGGGACACACTACTTTATAATTCACCCCTCCACTTT	CAWNRDTLLYNSPLHF
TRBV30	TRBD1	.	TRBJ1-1	TGTGCCTGGAGGCACAGGGGCGGGACCTATGAAGCTTTCTTT	CAWRHRGGTYEAFF
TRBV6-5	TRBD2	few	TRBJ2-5	TGTGCCAGCAGTTATAGGGCTAGCGGGGACGGGACCCAGTACTTC	CASSYRASGDGTQYF
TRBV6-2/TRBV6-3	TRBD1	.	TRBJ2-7	TGTGCCAGCAGAAAACAGGGGGCTGGAGAGCAGTACTTC	CASRKQGAGEQYF
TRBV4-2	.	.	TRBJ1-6	TGTGCCAGCAGCCCGCGTATCGGGAATTCACCCCTCCACTTT	CASSPRIGNSPLHF
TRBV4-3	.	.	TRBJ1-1	TGCGCCAGCAGCCATTCAAGTTGGCAGGAGGGGTCCCAGGCTGAAGCTTTCTTT	CASSHSSWQEGSQAEAFF
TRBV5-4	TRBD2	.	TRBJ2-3	TGTGCCAGCAGCTCCCCGACTAGCGCAAGCACAGATACGCAGTATTTT	CASSSPTSASTDTQYF
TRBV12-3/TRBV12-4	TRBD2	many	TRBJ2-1	TGTGCCAGCAGTCCCCGACTAGCGGGGGGGCGCTTC	CASSPRLAGGRF
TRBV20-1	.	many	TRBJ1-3	TGCAGTGCTAGGGGACCCGGAAACACCATATATTTT	CSARGPGNTIYF
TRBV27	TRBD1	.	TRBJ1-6	TGTGCCAGCAAAACCGGGACAGGGGGTAATTCACCCCTCCACTTT	CASKTGTGGNSPLHF
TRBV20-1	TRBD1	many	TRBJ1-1	TGCAGTGCGTATACAGGGGGAACTGAAGCTTTCTTT	CSAYTGGTEAFF
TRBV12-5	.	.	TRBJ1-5	TGTGCTAGTGGCCTCGCCACAGGCAATCAGCCCCAGCATTTT	CASGLATGNQPQHF
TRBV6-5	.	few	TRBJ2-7	TGTGCCAGCACCCCTGACAGCTCCTACGAGCAGTACTTC	CASTPDSSYEQYF
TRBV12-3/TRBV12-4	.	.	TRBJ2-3	TGTGCCAGCAGTTTGTTGTCAGAGCACCCAGATACGCAGTATTTT	CASSLLSEHPDTQYF
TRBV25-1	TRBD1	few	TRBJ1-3	TGTGCCAGCAGTGATGTGGCCCGGGACAGGGACTCTGGAAACACCATATATTTT	CASSDVARDRDSGNTIYF
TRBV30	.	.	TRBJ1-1	TGTGCCTGGAGCACAGAGCTCTTCAACACTGAAGCTTTCTTT	CAWSTELFNTEAFF
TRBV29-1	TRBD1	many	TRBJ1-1	TGCAGCGTTGGGGGACAGTACACTGAAGCTTTCTTT	CSVGGQYTEAFF
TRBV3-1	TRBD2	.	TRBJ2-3	TGTGCCAGCAGCCAAGAAGGACTAGCCGGGGATACGCAGTATTTT	CASSQEGLAGDTQYF
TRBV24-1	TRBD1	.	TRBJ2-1	TGTGCCACCAGCGAGGACAGGGGGCTTTACAATGAGCAGTTCTTC	CATSEDRGLYNEQFF
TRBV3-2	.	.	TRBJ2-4	TGTGCCAGCAGCGAAGAGCGGGCTTGTTTAGCCAAAAACATTCAGTACTTC	CASSEERACLAKNIQYF